These 25 T cell receptor beta chains originate from one sample sequenced in a study of blood T cells in healthy people across ages. Alongside a J-beta primer mix, a sample-barcoded 5' primer served in a second PCR lasting roughly 6 to 12 cycles. TCRdb recomputed calls from the 5' RACE reads with MiXCR, one row per CDR3 protein. The sample records approximately 800,000 distinct CDR3 sequences, roughly 25% being singletons. A further study also used this sample, focusing on T cells of mothers and their children.

The sequencing sample was made of blood. The receptors stem from a boy younger than 18 in good health.

This chain joins TRBV10-3 and TRBJ2-7, with 7 nucleotides matching TRBD2. Trimming removed 4 bases from V and 5 bases from J; junction bases left unmatched: 14. Per the germline V gene, CDR1 is ENHRY and CDR2 is SYGVKD. The CDR3 spans 16 residues. The CDR3 here is CAISARKTSNGDEQYF. DNA for the CDR3: TGTGCCATCAGTGCCAGGAAGACTAGCAATGGCGACGAGCAGTACTTC.

The rearrangement uses TRBV7-9 and TRBJ2-1; 12 nucleotides agree with TRBD2. V lost 4 bases, J lost 3 bases, and 1 base stayed unmatched. The CDR3 consists of 15 residues. Germline CDR1 and CDR2: SEHNR and FQNEAQ (reference sequence). The CDR3 loop reads CASSWTSGDYNEQFF. Written as DNA, the CDR3 is TGTGCCAGCAGCTGGACTAGCGGGGACTACAATGAGCAGTTCTTC.

The chain uses TRBV4-3 and TRBJ1-1, with no clear D. The CDR3 runs 16 residues. Germline V CDR1 and CDR2: LGHNA, YSLEER. V was shortened by 0 bases and J by 4 bases, with 15 bases between the two germline ends. Here the CDR3 reads CASSQDSAKGGTEAFF. CDR3 DNA: TGCGCCAGCAGCCAAGATAGCGCTAAGGGAGGCACTGAAGCTTTCTTT.

This clonotype was counted only a few times. The chain joins TRBV18 to TRBJ1-2, with D uncertain. Trimming took 3 bases from V and 6 from J, leaving 5 bases between them. Germline loops: CDR1 KGHSH, CDR2 LQKENI. CDR3 length equals 11 residues. In nucleotides, the CDR3 is TGTGCCAGCTCACCCGCCCATGGCTACACCTTC. Amino acids: CASSPAHGYTF.

The chain couples TRBV7-2 to TRBJ2-5; 10 positions match TRBD1. The J call may be in error: the DNA end matches TRBJ2-7 better. The CDR3 runs to 15 residues. Looked up from germline, CDR1 is SGHTA and CDR2 is FQGNSA. CDR3 sequence reads: CASSEGQGVNYEQYF. For the CDR3, the DNA is TGTGCCAGCAGCGAAGGACAGGGGGTAAATTACGAGCAGTACTTC.

This clonotype was counted only a few times. J is TRBJ1-6 and V is TRBV5-1; D remains ambiguous. CDR1 SGHRS and CDR2 YFSETQ come from the germline V gene. CDR3 length: 15 amino acids. V shed 3 bases and J shed 0 bases, with 7 bases lying between them. The CDR3 nucleotides read TGCGCCAGCAGCTCCGGCGACTCCTATAATTCACCCCTCCACTTT. As protein: CASSSGDSYNSPLHF. Looking up the rest from reference TRBV5-1 and TRBJ1-6 gives the full variable domain: KAGVTQTPRYLIKTRGQQVTLSCSPISGHRSVSWYQQTPGQGLQFLFEYFSETQRNKGNFPGRFSGRQFSNSRSEMNVSTLELGDSALYLCASSSGDSYNSPLHFGNGTRLTVT.

The chain links TRBV12-3 or TRBV12-4 to TRBJ1-4; 7 bases are shared with TRBD1. The CDR3 spans 15 residues. The trim removed 4 bases at V and 3 bases at J, leaving 5 bases unmatched. The CDR3 nucleotides are TGTGCCAGCAGTTACCTAGGGGGCCCTAATGAAAAACTGTTTTTT. Translation gives CASSYLGGPNEKLFF.

CDR3 DNA: TGTGCCAGCAGTTATCAGGGGACAGCCGAAGCTTTCTTT. As protein: CASSYQGTAEAFF. V gene TRBV6-5 combines with J gene TRBJ1-1, with 7 bases identical to TRBD1. With 3 bases clipped from V and 8 bases from J, the junction kept 6 bases outside the gene matches. The CDR3 consists of 13 residues. Per germline, CDR1 MNHEY and CDR2 SVGAGI.

CDR3 sequence (DNA): TGTGCCAGCAGTTTAAGGGGGGCTGTATTCTACGAGCAGTACTTC. Amino acids: CASSLRGAVFYEQYF. The chain employs TRBV28 and TRBJ2-5, with D possibly being TRBD1 or TRBD2 (6 bases each). The J call is doubtful: the DNA matches TRBJ2-7 better. The CDR3 consists of 15 residues. Germline V lookup: CDR1 MDHEN, CDR2 SYDVKM.

The chain is built from TRBV20-1 and TRBJ1-2; D possibly corresponds to TRBD1 (5 bases). From germline, CDR1 is DFQATT and CDR2 SNEGSKA (reference sequence). The CDR3 covers 14 residues. Trimming pared 1 base from V and 4 bases from J, leaving 13 bases between. CDR3 sequence reads: CSARGGGDIYGYTF. The CDR3, as DNA: TGCAGTGCTAGAGGGGGCGGTGATATCTATGGCTACACCTTC.

The chain recombines TRBV7-3 with TRBJ2-3; 7 bases agree with TRBD1. The CDR3 has 15 amino acids. The V gene's germline CDR1 is SGHTA and CDR2 FQGTGA. Trimming cost V 5 bases and J 1 base; bases outside gene matches: 6. The chain's CDR3 is CASSPGQTRTDTQYF. The CDR3 region has the DNA TGTGCCAGCAGCCCGGGACAGACCCGCACAGATACGCAGTATTTT. The complete variable domain, with remaining parts taken from reference TRBV7-3 and TRBJ2-3, reads GAGVSQTPSNKVTEKGKYVELRCDPISGHTALYWYRQSLGQGPEFLIYFQGTGAADDSGLPNDRFFAVRPEGSVSTLKIQRTERGDSAVYLCASSPGQTRTDTQYFGPGTRLTVL.

The V gene is TRBV14, the J gene TRBJ2-2; no reliable D call. Germline CDR1 and CDR2: SGHDN and FVKESK. Trimming cost V 4 bases and J 5 bases, with 11 bases left between them. There are 14 residues in the CDR3. The CDR3 DNA sequence: TGTGCCAGCAGCCGAACGGGCCCTACCGGGGAGCTGTTTTTT. It yields the protein CASSRTGPTGELFF.

This clonotype has only a few counts. This chain uses TRBV6-2 or TRBV6-3 with TRBJ2-3, with D hard to call. Germline V gene lookup returns CDR1 MNHEY and CDR2 SVGEGT. V gave up 0 bases and J gave up 0 bases, with 10 bases separating them. This CDR3 has 16 amino acids. The DNA for the CDR3 is TGTGCCAGCAGTTACTCGAGTACAGCTAGCACAGATACGCAGTATTTT. Translation gives CASSYSSTASTDTQYF.

This sequence joins TRBV7-6 and TRBJ1-1; D might be TRBD1 (6 bases). The length of the CDR3 is 14 residues. Trimming removed 3 bases from V and 5 bases from J, with 13 bases in between. The germline gives CDR1 SGHVS, CDR2 FNYEAQ. CDR3 protein: CASSLDSPGTEAFF. CDR3 sequence (DNA): TGTGCCAGCAGCTTGGACAGCCCGGGGACTGAAGCTTTCTTT.

There are a few counts of this clonotype. Relative to the germline gene, one junction end is altered; a read error may explain this. The V gene is TRBV27, the J gene TRBJ2-5; D uncertain. Per the germline V gene, CDR1 is MNHEY and CDR2 is SMNVEV (reference sequence). CDR3 length equals 11 residues. In DNA form, the CDR3 reads TGTGCCAGCGGTTTCGCAGAGACCCAGTACTTC. As protein: CASGFAETQYF.

This clonotype was found a few times. The V gene is TRBV7-3, the J gene TRBJ2-3, with D perhaps TRBD1 (5 bases). The CDR3 contains 15 residues. In germline, CDR1 is SGHTA, CDR2 FQGTGA. V was trimmed by 5 bases and J by 3 bases, leaving 15 bases between them. This chain's CDR3 is CASSVKGLKTDTQYF. Here the CDR3 DNA reads TGTGCCAGCAGCGTAAAGGGGCTCAAGACAGATACGCAGTATTTT.

The table lists this clonotype with a few counts. The chain couples TRBV27 to TRBJ2-7, with a tentative D call TRBD2 (5 bases). Germline CDR1 and CDR2: MNHEY and SMNVEV (reference sequence). The CDR3 loop spans 13 amino acids. The V end was cut by 2 bases, the J end by 3 bases, with 8 bases between. The DNA for the CDR3 is TGTGCCAGCAGTTTACATGGAGGCTACGAGCAGTACTTC. Its protein product is CASSLHGGYEQYF.

The genes are TRBV27 and TRBJ2-5, with 7 nucleotides matching TRBD1. The germline V gene has CDR1 MNHEY and CDR2 SMNVEV (reference sequence). The CDR3 spans 14 residues. V shed 7 bases, J shed 0 bases, and the junction held 5 bases outside the gene matches. CDR3 DNA: TGTGCCAGCAAAAGGACAGGAAACCAAGAGACCCAGTACTTC. Amino acids: CASKRTGNQETQYF.

The chain joins TRBV4-3 to TRBJ2-7; D is possibly TRBD2 (5 bases). CDR1 and CDR2 from the germline V gene are LGHNA and YSLEER. Trimming removed 0 bases from V and 11 bases from J, with 17 bases in between. This CDR3 has 14 residues. CDR3 DNA sequence: TGCGCCAGCAGCCAAGATCCGGAGGATCCGAACGAGTACTTC. Translating it yields CASSQDPEDPNEYF.

This clonotype was found a few times. The chain is built from TRBV30 and TRBJ1-1, with 8 bases matching TRBD1. The CDR3 covers 13 residues. The germline V gene has CDR1 GTSNPN and CDR2 SVGIG (reference sequence). V was pared by 3 bases and J by 5 bases, with 5 bases of the junction left unmatched. The CDR3 DNA is TGTGCCTGGAGGCCCACAGGGGGTACTGAAGCTTTCTTT. Its protein product is CAWRPTGGTEAFF.

The rearrangement uses TRBV9 and TRBJ1-3, with a weak D call TRBD1 (5 bases). Germline-derived CDR1 and CDR2 are SGDLS and YYNGEE. The CDR3 sequence is 15 residues long. Trimming took 3 bases from V and 3 from J, leaving 13 bases between them. This chain's CDR3 is CASSATGGVGNTIYF. The CDR3 DNA sequence: TGTGCCAGCAGCGCAACTGGGGGGGTTGGAAACACCATATATTTT. The full variable domain, completed using reference TRBV9 and TRBJ1-3, is DSGVTQTPKHLITATGQRVTLRCSPRSGDLSVYWYQQSLDQGLQFLIQYYNGEERAKGNILERFSAQQFPDLHSELNLSSLELGDSALYFCASSATGGVGNTIYFGEGSWLTVV.

The V and J genes are TRBV5-1 and TRBJ1-4; D not resolved. V shed 1 base and J shed 4 bases, with 8 bases lying between them. Germline lookup yields CDR1 SGHRS and CDR2 YFSETQ. CDR3 length: 14 amino acids. The CDR3 DNA reads TGCGCCAGCAGCTTGTCCTCGGGTAATGAAAAACTGTTTTTT. This translates into CASSLSSGNEKLFF.

With regard to this clonotype: At one of its ends the junction is not consistent with the germline gene, which may arise from a read error. The V and J genes are TRBV20-1 and TRBJ2-5, with 11 bases matching TRBD2. The germline V gene has CDR1 DFQATT and CDR2 SNEGSKA (reference sequence). The CDR3 length is 16 residues. The CDR3 DNA follows: TGCAGTGCTAGAGATTTCGCTAGCGGGAGGTTGAATGAGCAGCTCTTC. Translating it yields CSARDFASGRLNEQLF.

The chain couples TRBV20-1 to TRBJ2-5; 8 positions match TRBD1. The DNA end lines up better with TRBJ2-7; the J call may be wrong. There are 15 residues in the CDR3. Germline lookup yields CDR1 DFQATT and CDR2 SNEGSKA (reference sequence). The DNA of the CDR3 is TGCAGTGCTAGAGAGCCAACCAGGGGGCTGGACGAGCAGTACTTC. This translates into CSAREPTRGLDEQYF.

This chain joins TRBV9 and TRBJ1-6, with TRBD1 identical over 7 bases. CDR1 is SGDLS, CDR2 YYNGEE, per germline. The CDR3 loop spans 16 amino acids. With 5 bases clipped from V and 14 bases from J, the junction kept 19 bases outside the gene matches. The DNA for the CDR3 is TGTGCCAGCAGTGATCTAGGGGGCCCCCCCAGTGCGACCCTCCACTTT. It codes for CASSDLGGPPSATLHF.